Listed here is a single T cell receptor beta chain. The germline V gene encodes CDR1 LNHDA and CDR2 SQIVND (reference sequence). The V end lost 7 bases, the J end lost 7 bases, and 19 bases lay between the germline ends. The CDR3 runs to 14 residues. Specified time point: newly diagnosed GD, antithyroid drugs for less than 3 months. PBMCs were the source of the RNA used for TCR sequencing. The data derive from a study of regulatory T cells in long-lasting Graves disease. CDR3-region Arm-PCR and iRepertoire HTBI primers produced the TCR beta libraries. Each CDR3 protein gets one entry after TCRdb re-called the multiplex PCR reads with MiXCR. The sample holds around 360,000 distinct CDR3 sequences, 16% seen once. These data also formed part of another study, on T cells in Graves' hyperthyroidism and ophthalmopathy.

The specimen was peripheral blood mononuclear cells (PBMCs), collected at new diagnosis, from a patient treated with antithyroid drugs. The TCR was taken from a woman under 30 with Graves disease. V is TRBV19 and J is TRBJ1-2; no firm D call. DNA for the CDR3: TGTGCCAGTAACCCGGCGGTGCTCCTCGGTGGCTACACCTTC. Its protein product is CASNPAVLLGGYTF.